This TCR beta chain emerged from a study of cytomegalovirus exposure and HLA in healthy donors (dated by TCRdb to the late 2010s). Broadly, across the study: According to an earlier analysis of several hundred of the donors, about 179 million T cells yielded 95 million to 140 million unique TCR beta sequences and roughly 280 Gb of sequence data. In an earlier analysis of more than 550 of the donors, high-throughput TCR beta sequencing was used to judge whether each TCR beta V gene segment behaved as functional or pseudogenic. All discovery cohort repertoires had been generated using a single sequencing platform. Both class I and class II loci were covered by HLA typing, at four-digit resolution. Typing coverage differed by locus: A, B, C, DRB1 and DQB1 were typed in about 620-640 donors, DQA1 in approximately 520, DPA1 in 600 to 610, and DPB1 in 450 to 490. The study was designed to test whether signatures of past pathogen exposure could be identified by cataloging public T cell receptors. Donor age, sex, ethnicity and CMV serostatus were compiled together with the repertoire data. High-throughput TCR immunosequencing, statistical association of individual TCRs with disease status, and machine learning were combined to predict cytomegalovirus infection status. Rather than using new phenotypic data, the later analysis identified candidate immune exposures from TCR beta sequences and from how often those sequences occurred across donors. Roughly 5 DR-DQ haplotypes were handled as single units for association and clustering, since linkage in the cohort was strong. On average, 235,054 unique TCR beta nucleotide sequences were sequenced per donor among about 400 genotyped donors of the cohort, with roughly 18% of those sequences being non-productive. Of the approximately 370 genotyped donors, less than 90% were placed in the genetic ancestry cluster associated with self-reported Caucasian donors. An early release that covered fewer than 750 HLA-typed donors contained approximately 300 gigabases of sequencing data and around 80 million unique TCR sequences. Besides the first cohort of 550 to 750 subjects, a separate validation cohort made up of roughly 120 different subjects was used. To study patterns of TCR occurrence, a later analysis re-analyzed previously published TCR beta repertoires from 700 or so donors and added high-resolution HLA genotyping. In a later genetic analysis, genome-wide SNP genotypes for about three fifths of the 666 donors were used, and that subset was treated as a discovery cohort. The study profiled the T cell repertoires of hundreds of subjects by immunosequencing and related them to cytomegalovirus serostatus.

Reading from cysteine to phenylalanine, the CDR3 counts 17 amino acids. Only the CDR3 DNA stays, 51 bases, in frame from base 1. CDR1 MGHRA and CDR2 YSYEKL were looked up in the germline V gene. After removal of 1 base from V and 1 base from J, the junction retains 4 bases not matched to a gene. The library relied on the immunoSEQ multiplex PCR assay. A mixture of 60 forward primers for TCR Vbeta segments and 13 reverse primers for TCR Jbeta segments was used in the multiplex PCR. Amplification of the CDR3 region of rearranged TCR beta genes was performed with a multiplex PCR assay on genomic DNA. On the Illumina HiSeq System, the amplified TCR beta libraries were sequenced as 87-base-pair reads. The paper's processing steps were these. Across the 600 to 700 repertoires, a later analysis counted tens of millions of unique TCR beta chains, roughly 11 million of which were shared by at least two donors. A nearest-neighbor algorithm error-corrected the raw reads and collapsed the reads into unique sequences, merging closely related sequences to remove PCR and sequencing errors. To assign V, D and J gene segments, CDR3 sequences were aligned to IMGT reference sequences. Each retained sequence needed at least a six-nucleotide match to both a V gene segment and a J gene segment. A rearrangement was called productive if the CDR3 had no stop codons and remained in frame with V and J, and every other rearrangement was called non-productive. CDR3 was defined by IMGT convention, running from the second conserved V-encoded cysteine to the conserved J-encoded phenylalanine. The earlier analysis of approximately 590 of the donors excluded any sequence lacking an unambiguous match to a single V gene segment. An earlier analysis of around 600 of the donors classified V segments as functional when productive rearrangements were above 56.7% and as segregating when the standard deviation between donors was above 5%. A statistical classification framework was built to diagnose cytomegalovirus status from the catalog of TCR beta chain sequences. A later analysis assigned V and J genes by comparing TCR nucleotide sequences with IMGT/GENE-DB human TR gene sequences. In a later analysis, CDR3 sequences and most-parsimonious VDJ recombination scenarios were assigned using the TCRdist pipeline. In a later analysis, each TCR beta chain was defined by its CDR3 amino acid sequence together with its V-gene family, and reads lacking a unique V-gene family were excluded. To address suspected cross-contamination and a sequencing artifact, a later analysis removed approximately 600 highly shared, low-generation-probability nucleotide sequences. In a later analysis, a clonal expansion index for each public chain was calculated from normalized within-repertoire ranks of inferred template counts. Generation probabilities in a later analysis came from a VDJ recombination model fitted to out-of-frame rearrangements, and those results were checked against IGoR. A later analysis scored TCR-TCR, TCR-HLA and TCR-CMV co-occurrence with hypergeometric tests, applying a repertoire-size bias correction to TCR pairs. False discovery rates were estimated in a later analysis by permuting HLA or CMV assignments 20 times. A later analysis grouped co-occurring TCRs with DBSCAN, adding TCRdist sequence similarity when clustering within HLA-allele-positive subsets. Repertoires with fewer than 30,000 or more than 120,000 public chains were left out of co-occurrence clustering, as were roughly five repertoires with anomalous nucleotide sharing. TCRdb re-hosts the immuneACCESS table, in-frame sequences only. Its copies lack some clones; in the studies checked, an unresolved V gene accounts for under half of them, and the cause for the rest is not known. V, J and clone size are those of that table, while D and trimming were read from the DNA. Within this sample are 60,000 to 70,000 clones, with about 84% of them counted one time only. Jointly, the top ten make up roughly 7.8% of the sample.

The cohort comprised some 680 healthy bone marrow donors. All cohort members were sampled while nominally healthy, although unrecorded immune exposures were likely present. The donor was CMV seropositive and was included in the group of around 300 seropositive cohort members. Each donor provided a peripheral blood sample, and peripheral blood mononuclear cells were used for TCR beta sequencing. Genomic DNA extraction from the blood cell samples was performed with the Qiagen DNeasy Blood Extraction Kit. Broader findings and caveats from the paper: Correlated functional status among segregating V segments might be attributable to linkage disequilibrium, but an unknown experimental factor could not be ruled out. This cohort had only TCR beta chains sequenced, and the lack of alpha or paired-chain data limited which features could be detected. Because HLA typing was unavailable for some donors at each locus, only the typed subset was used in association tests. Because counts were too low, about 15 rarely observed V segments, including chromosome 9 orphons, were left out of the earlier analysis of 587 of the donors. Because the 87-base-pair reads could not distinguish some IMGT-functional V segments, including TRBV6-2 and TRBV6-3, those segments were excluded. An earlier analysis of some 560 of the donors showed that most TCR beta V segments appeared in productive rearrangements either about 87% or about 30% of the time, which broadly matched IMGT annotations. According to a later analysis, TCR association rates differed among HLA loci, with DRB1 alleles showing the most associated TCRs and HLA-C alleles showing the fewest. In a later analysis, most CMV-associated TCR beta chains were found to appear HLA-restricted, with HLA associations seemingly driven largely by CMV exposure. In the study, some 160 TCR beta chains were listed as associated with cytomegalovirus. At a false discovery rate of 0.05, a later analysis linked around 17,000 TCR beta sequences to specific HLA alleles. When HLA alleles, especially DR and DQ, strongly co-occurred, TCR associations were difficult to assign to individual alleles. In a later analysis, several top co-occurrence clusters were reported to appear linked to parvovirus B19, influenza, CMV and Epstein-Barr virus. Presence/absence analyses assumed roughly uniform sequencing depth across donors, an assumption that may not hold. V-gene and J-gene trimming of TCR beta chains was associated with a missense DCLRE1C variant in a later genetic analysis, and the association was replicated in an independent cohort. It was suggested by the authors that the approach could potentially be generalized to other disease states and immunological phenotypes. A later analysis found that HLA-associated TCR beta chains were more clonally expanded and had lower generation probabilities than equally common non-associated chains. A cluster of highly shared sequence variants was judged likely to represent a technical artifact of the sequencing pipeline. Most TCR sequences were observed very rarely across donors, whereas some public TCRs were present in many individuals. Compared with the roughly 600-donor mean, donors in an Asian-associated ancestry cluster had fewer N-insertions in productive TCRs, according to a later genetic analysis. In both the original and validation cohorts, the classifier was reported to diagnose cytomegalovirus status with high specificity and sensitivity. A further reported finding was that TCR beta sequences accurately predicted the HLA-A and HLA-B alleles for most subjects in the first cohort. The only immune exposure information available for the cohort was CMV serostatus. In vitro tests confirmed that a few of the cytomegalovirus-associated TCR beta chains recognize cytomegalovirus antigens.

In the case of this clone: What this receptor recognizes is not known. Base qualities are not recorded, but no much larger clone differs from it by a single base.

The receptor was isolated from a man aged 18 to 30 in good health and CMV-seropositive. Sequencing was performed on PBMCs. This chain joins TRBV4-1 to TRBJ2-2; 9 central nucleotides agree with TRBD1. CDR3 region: CASSQGPGQGNTGELFF. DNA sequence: TGCGCCAGCAGCCAAGGACCGGGACAGGGGAACACCGGGGAGCTGTTTTTT.